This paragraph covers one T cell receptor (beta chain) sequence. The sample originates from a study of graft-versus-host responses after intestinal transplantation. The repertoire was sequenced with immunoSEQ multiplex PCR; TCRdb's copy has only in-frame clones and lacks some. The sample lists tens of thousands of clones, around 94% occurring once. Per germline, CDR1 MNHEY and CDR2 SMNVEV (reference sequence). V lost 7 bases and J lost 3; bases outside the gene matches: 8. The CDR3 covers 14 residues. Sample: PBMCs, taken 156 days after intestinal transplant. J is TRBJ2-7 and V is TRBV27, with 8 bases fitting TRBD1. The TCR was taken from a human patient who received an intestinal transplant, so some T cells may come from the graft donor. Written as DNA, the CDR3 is TGTGCCAGCACCCAGACAGGGGCTCACTACGAGCAGTACTTC. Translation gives CASTQTGAHYEQYF.